This entry features one TCR beta chain sequence. The antigen remains undetermined. PCR employed 60 Vbeta and 13 Jbeta primers. The repertoire was sequenced with immunoSEQ multiplex PCR; TCRdb's copy has only in-frame clones and lacks some. Among about 55,000 clones listed, 77% were seen once. The data belong to a study of cytomegalovirus exposure and HLA in healthy donors. Notes on the study in general: A later analysis reportedly found that, within productive TCRs, an Asian-associated ancestry cluster had fewer N-insertions than the mean observed across the roughly 700 donors. A later analysis revealed that TCR association rates differed between HLA loci, peaking at DRB1 and bottoming out at HLA-C. Association of a missense DCLRE1C variant with TCR beta V- and J-gene trimming was reported in a later analysis.

What was sequenced was PBMCs. The TCR originated in a female donor in good health and CMV-seronegative.

The CDR3 loop is CASNGGVWGTDTQYF. CDR3 sequence (DNA): TGTGCCAGCAATGGCGGAGTTTGGGGCACAGATACGCAGTATTTT. This chain joins TRBV6-6 and TRBJ2-3; no reliable D call. V was pared by 7 bases and J by 1 base, with 15 bases between. Germline CDR1 MNHNY, CDR2 SVGAGI (reference sequence). This CDR3 has 15 amino acids.